This T cell receptor (beta chain) comes out of a study of T cell responses to AZD1222 COVID-19 vaccine listed by TCRdb under 2021. Turning to the overall study: A total of about 230 trial participants underwent TCR sequencing, of whom around 200 received two doses of AZD1222 and around 25 received two doses of the MenACWY control vaccine. Trial participants were enrolled into age subgroups of 18-55, 56-69 and 70-plus years, which contained about 160, 30 and 59 TCR-sequenced participants, respectively.

The time point label for this specimen denotes: about 28 days (+/-7) after the second vaccine dose. Explained via the paper, the treatment or condition label denotes: meningococcal conjugate vaccine given as trial control. Vaccinee samples were obtained from the UK trials COV001 and COV002, which included a single-blind randomized controlled phase 2/3 trial of AZD1222 (ChAdOx1 nCoV-19) in healthy adults. For TCRbeta chain sequencing, PBMC samples were collected from trial participants at day 0 and at day 28 after the second dose. The CDR3 regions of human TCRbeta chains were subjected to immunosequencing. The source study handled its data this way. Repertoire TCRs were checked for matches against a reference library of SARS-CoV-2-specific TCRs that had been generated using the MIRA antigen-specificity platform. Breadth was defined as the fraction of unique TCRs that were SARS-CoV-2-associated, and depth was defined as the fraction of total T cells that were SARS-CoV-2-associated. Using the MIRA data, every spike-specific TCR was mapped to the spike region that the TCR reacted to and assigned to either a CD4 or a CD8 class. Log10-transformed breadth and depth values were compared by one-way ANOVA with Sidak's multiple comparisons tests. As stored in TCRdb, this immuneACCESS dataset retains in-frame rearrangements with V and J assigned. A fraction of the clones does not appear; measured against another copy, unresolved V genes explain less than half of the discrepancy, and the remainder lacks a known reason. That table is the source of V, J and clone size, and D and trimming were worked out from the DNA. This sample holds 65,000 to 85,000 clones; 70% to 90% were observed only once. Of the sample, approximately 11% falls within the top ten clones.

According to the germline V gene, CDR1 reads SGHDN and CDR2 reads FVKESK. Including the terminal cysteine and phenylalanine, the CDR3 comprises 15 residues. Only the CDR3 DNA stays, 45 bases, in frame from base 1. V gives up 0 bases and J gives up 9 bases, and the segment between their germline ends measures 12 bases. Beyond this particular receptor, the publication reports: Most participants were white British and females outnumbered males, and the authors suggested that clonal diversity may have been underestimated. After two AZD1222 doses, spike-specific TCR breadth and depth were significantly higher than at day 0 and than in MenACWY recipients. The 56-69-year group was small, and its depth increase did not reach significance, likely because of low power. Conclusions about previously exposed vaccinees are limited because only a handful of AZD1222 recipients were SARS-CoV-2 seropositive at baseline. Because no day 14 peak-response samples were available, repertoires were characterized only after the peak T cell response. Nearly half of unique spike-specific TCRs reportedly recognized epitopes outside regions mutated in the B.1.351 and B.1.1.7 variants. CD4 TCRs associated with the vaccine covered the entire spike protein, and the dominant responses were in regions 160-218 and 743-854.

This clone was counted a single time. Its antigen has not been determined. Base qualities were left out, and no much larger clone turns up one base away. The TCR comes from an adult who received the MenACWY meningococcal vaccine as a control. This receptor chain uses TRBV14 and TRBJ1-6, with the D gene call left open. Source: peripheral blood, taken 28 days after the second dose of the MenACWY control vaccine. The DNA reads as follows: TGTGCCAGCAGCCAAGATACCGGCCCCGCTTCACCCCTCCACTTT. Its protein is CASSQDTGPASPLHF.